A selection of T cell receptor beta chains follows, all from one sample in a study of shared clonotypes between healthy human individuals. Libraries were prepared by immunoSEQ multiplex PCR; TCRdb keeps only in-frame clonotypes and omits some of them. This table has millions of clones, less than 95% appearing once. Sequencing input: naive CD8+ T cells sorted from blood. The receptors were gathered from a man aged 18 to 35 in good health. Each CDR3 is given without its conserved first and last residue.

v_call	j_call	cdr3_aa
TRBV19	TRBJ1-2	ASSPPGGSPDYGYT
TRBV7-9	TRBJ1-1	ASSQGATEAF
TRBV7-9	TRBJ1-1	ASSQGWGERSEAF
TRBV9	TRBJ2-7	ASSVGASGSYEQY
TRBV10-3	TRBJ2-7	AISPGESYEQY
TRBV1	TRBJ1-2	TSSEDSPNYGYT
TRBV19	TRBJ1-1	ASTPGRGTEAF
TRBV5-1	TRBJ1-3	ASSVGQGLPGNTIY
TRBV6-1	TRBJ1-5	ASSPTGMGQPQH
TRBV13	TRBJ1-1	ASSFDRAEAF
TRBV27	TRBJ2-3	ASRVFGGTTDTQY
TRBV2	TRBJ1-1	ASSEGPRTEAF
TRBV6-1	TRBJ1-2	ASSPGQVYGYT
TRBV11-2	TRBJ2-7	ASSVIGTSYEQY
TRBV27	TRBJ2-1	ASSSGTSGANEQF
TRBV5-1	TRBJ2-1	ASSKVSYNEQF
TRBV19	TRBJ1-1	ASSMGGGVTEAF
TRBV7-7	TRBJ2-3	ASSLAGPTDTQY
TRBV29-1	TRBJ2-7	SVGGQGVYSYEQY
TRBV27	TRBJ2-1	ASSQSSYNEQF
TRBV5-6	TRBJ1-4	ASSSGQENEKLF
TRBV19	TRBJ2-7	ATLNTMGDEQY
TRBV7-9	TRBJ1-2	ASSSGGTGSYT
TRBV5-6	TRBJ1-4	ASSWRTDSEKLF
TRBV5-1	TRBJ2-5	ASSPGLAGRETQY
TRBV6-5	TRBJ2-1	ASSYSTGYNEQF
TRBV10-2	TRBJ1-2	ASADRGSNYGYT
TRBV19	TRBJ1-5	ASSIGGRAYNQPQH
TRBV30	TRBJ1-5	AWGHDSGSNQPQH
TRBV28	TRBJ2-1	ASRRDNSYNEQF
TRBV7-9	TRBJ2-1	ASSSRQGETVYNEQF
TRBV2	TRBJ2-7	ASSYTSSYEQY
TRBV30	TRBJ2-7	AWSVPGRSYEQY
TRBV29-1	TRBJ2-3	STLAGVTDTQY
TRBV28	TRBJ2-1	ASSLQGWSSEQF
TRBV2	TRBJ2-7	ASSEARTSAHEQY
TRBV6-6	TRBJ2-5	ASREGWTQY
TRBV27	TRBJ2-7	ASSLYPPYEQY
TRBV25-1	TRBJ2-3	ASSGISTDTQY
TRBV9	TRBJ1-1	ASSPREMNTEAF
TRBV13	TRBJ1-1	ASSPEDRSLKTEAF
TRBV27	TRBJ2-7	ASSLAPPYEQY
TRBV7-9	TRBJ2-1	ASSFPGQGNEQF
TRBV4-1	TRBJ2-7	ASSHPDRASFYEQY
TRBV30	TRBJ2-3	AWSALYTDTQY
TRBV4-1	TRBJ2-5	ASSSNSGETQY
TRBV25-1	TRBJ2-7	ASSAGQGHEQY
TRBV9	TRBJ2-3	ASSVARGFSTDTQY
TRBV27	TRBJ1-2	ASSFLGTDYGYT
TRBV7-9	TRBJ2-7	ASSDADRGWDEQY
TRBV7-9	TRBJ1-1	ASSQDRANTEAF
TRBV29-1	TRBJ1-1	SVDLQGGTEAF
TRBV19	TRBJ2-7	ASSSTNYYEQY
TRBV28	TRBJ1-4	ASSLLTGTNEKLF